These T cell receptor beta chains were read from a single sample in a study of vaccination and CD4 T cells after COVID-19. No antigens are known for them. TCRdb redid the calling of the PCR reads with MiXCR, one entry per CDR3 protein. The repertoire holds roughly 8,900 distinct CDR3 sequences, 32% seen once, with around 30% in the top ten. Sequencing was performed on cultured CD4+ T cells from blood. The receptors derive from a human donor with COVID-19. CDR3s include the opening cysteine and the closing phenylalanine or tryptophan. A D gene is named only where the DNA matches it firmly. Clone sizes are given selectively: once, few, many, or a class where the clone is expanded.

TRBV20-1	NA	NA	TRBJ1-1	TGCAGTGCTAGTCCGACAGGCCGTGAAGCTTTCTTT	CSASPTGREAFF
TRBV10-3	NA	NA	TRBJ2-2	TGTGCCATCAGACCAACAGGGTACACCGGGGAGCTGTTTTTT	CAIRPTGYTGELFF
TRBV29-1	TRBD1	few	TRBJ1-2	TGCAGCGTTGTTCGGACAGGGAGAGGGGATGGCTACACCTTC	CSVVRTGRGDGYTF
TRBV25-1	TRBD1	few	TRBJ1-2	TGTGCCAGCAGTGTCTGGACAGGGGGGGGAGACTATGGCTACACCTTC	CASSVWTGGGDYGYTF
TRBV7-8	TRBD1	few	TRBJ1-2	TGTGCCAGCAGCCTACAGGGGCAGCCGGGTAACTATGGCTACACCTTC	CASSLQGQPGNYGYTF
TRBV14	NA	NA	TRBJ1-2	TGTGCCAGCAGCCAAGGACCCTCCGGGGGCTACACCTTC	CASSQGPSGGYTF
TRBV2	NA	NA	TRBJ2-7	TGTGCCAGCAGTGTACTGGACTCTAGCGAGCAGTACTTC	CASSVLDSSEQYF
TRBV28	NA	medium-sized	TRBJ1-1	TGTGCCAGCACGCGGCGGGGGTGGAACACTGAAGCTTTCTTT	CASTRRGWNTEAFF
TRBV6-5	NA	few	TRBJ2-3	TGTGCCAGCAGTTACTCCACTGGTACGCAGTATTTT	CASSYSTGTQYF
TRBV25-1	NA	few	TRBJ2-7	TGTGCCAGCAGTGAACAGCAGGGTCACTACGAGCAGTACTTC	CASSEQQGHYEQYF
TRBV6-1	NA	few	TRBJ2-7	TGTGCCAGCACCAGACCCAGTCCCCTATCCTACGAGCAGTACTTC	CASTRPSPLSYEQYF
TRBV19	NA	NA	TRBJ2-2	TGTGCCAGTAGTATTCCAGCCGGGTTCGGCACCGGGGAGCTGTTTTTT	CASSIPAGFGTGELFF
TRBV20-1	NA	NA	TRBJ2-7	TGCAGCGTTTTTCTTCGGCGAGGGGCCAGCTCCTACGAGCAGTACTTC	CSVFLRRGASSYEQYF
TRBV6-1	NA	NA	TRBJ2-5	TGTGCCAGCAGACTGGGGGGAGACAGGACCTCCGGGGAGACCCAGTACTTC	CASRLGGDRTSGETQYF
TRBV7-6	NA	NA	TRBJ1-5	TGTGCCAGCAGCCCAGGGGTTTCCAATCAGCCCCAGCATTTT	CASSPGVSNQPQHF
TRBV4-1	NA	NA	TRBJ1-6	TGCGCCAGCAGCCAAGAAGTGATAGGAATCCTCCACTTT	CASSQEVIGILHF
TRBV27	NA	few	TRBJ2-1	TGTGCCAGCAGTAAGGACAGCGTCGTCTACAATGAGCAGTTCTTC	CASSKDSVVYNEQFF
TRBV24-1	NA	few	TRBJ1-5	TGTGCCACCAGTGATAATTTGGGAGGGCGGGGACAGCCCCAGCATTTT	CATSDNLGGRGQPQHF
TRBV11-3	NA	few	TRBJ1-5	TGTGCCAGCAGTAGGGACGCCGGGATCAATCAGCCCCAGCATTTT	CASSRDAGINQPQHF
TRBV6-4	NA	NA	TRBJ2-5	TGTGCCAGCAGTAGAGATATCTCGGAGACCCAGTACTTC	CASSRDISETQYF
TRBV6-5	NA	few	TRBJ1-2	TGTGCCAGCAGTTACCCGGGGGCGGACTATGGCTACACCTTC	CASSYPGADYGYTF
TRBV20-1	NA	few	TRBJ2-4	TGCAGTGCTAGAGGGGACGAGAGCAAAAACATTCAGTACTTC	CSARGDESKNIQYF
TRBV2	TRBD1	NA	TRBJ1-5	TGTGCCAGCAGCGACAGGGCTGGAAGCAATCAGCCCCAGCATTTT	CASSDRAGSNQPQHF
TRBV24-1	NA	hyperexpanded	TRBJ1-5	TGTGCCACCAGTGATATTTCGGACGGGGATTATCAGCCCCAGCATTTT	CATSDISDGDYQPQHF
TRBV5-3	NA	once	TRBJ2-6	TGTGCCAGCCAGTACTCTGGGGCCAACGTCCTGACTTTC	CASQYSGANVLTF
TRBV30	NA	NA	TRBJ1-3	TGTGCCTGGGGGGAGGGAAACACCATATATTTT	CAWGEGNTIYF
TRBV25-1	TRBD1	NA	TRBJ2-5	TGTGCCAGCAGTCCGGGACAGGGGTTGATAGAGACCCAGTACTTC	CASSPGQGLIETQYF
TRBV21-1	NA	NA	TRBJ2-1	TGTGCCAGCAGCAAGCGCCGGGGACTAGCAGCCTACAATGAGCAGTTCTTC	CASSKRRGLAAYNEQFF
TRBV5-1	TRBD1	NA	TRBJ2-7	TGCGCCAGCAGCCTTGGGACAGATCGAACTATCTACGAGCAGTACTTC	CASSLGTDRTIYEQYF
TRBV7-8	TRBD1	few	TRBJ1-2	TGTGCCAGCAGCTTAGCGGACAGGGGGGACTATGGCTACACCTTC	CASSLADRGDYGYTF
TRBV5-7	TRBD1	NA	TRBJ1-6	TGTGCCAGCAGCTTGGCGGGACAGGGTCGTTCACCCCTCCACTTT	CASSLAGQGRSPLHF
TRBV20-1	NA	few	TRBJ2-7	TGCAGTGCAGCCGGACTGGGGCTACTTTACGAGCAGTACTTC	CSAAGLGLLYEQYF
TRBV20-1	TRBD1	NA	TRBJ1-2	TGCAGTTCAAGGGGGACAGGGGGCACCTATGGCTACACCTTC	CSSRGTGGTYGYTF
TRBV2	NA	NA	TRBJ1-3	TGTGCCAGCAAGCGTCTCGACGCAAACACCATATATTTT	CASKRLDANTIYF
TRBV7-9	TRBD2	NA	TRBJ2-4	TGTGCCAGCAGCTTATGGAGCGGGGCGACCTATAGCAAAAACATTCAGTACTTC	CASSLWSGATYSKNIQYF
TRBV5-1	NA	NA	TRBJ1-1	TGCGCCAGCAGCTTGGAGCGGGCCCCGAACACTGAAGCTTTCTTT	CASSLERAPNTEAFF
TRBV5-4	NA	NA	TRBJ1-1	TGTGCCAGCAGCTCCCAGATGAACACTGAAGCTTTCTTT	CASSSQMNTEAFF
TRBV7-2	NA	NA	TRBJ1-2	TGTGCCAGCAGGGAGGGGAACCGTAACTATGGCTACACCTTC	CASREGNRNYGYTF
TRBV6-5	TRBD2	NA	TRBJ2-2	TGTGCCAGCAGTTTAATCCTAGCGGGGGGCCTCACCGGGGAGCTGTTTTTT	CASSLILAGGLTGELFF
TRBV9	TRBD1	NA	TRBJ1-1	TGTGCCAGCAGCGATTTCACAGGGGCGAACACTGAAGCTTTCTTT	CASSDFTGANTEAFF